The 14 T cell receptor beta chains presented below share a single source sample, sequenced in a study of CD8 T cells in Susac syndrome. RNA was extracted with the RNeasy kit, and a quantity of 0.5 to 1 ug was reverse transcribed using random hexamers. TCRdb processed the immunoSEQ multiplex PCR reads anew with MiXCR; each CDR3 protein has one entry. The data contain approximately 160,000 distinct CDR3 sequences, around 93% of them singletons. The sequencing sample was made of CD4+ T cells from PBMCs. The receptors come from a human donor in good health.

The chain couples TRBV2 to TRBJ2-5, with 11 bases matching TRBD2. Losses at the gene ends were 6 bases for V and 5 bases for J; bases not matched to a gene: 5. The length of the CDR3 is 14 residues. In germline, CDR1 is SNHLY, CDR2 FYNNEI. The CDR3 DNA is TGTGCCAGCAGCGCTAGCGGGGGGAGGGAGACCCAGTACTTC. Protein: CASSASGGRETQYF.

V and J are TRBV12-3 or TRBV12-4 and TRBJ2-7; either TRBD1 or TRBD2 may supply D (5 bases each). V was cut by 3 bases and J by 2 bases, with 11 bases left in between. The CDR3 runs 14 residues. CDR3 nucleotide sequence: TGTGCCAGCAGTTTCACCGGGACCCCCTACGAGCAGTACTTC. This sequence encodes CASSFTGTPYEQYF.

The V and J genes are TRBV5-8 and TRBJ2-4; the match to TRBD2 covers 11 bases. CDR3 size: 19 residues. The germline CDR1 and CDR2 sequences are SGHTS and YDEGEE. The trim removed 2 bases at V and 5 bases at J, leaving 15 bases unmatched. This CDR3 is CASSFGLAGGLSSQNIQYF. The CDR3 DNA reads TGTGCCAGCAGCTTCGGTCTAGCGGGGGGCCTATCCTCCCAAAACATTCAGTACTTC.

In this sample, this clonotype turned up a few times. The V gene is TRBV20-1, the J gene TRBJ1-2, with 8 bases identical to TRBD1. Germline V lookup: CDR1 DFQATT, CDR2 SNEGSKA (reference sequence). The junction had 2 bases not matched to a gene; V was cut back by 3 bases and J by 2 bases. The CDR3 sequence is 13 residues long. In nucleotides, the CDR3 is TGCAGTGCTAGGGGACAGGCAAACTATGGCTACACCTTC. Its translation is CSARGQANYGYTF.

The chain joins TRBV29-1 to TRBJ1-1, with 9 positions matching TRBD1. This CDR3 spans 14 amino acids. Trimming removed 5 bases from V and 5 bases from J; junction bases left unmatched: 9. CDR1 and CDR2 (germline): SQVTM, ANQGSEA. CDR3 coding DNA: TGCAGCGTTACCCAAGGGACAGGGAGGACTGAAGCTTTCTTT. Amino acids: CSVTQGTGRTEAFF.

The V call is TRBV25-1, the J call TRBJ2-1, with 8 bases identical to TRBD2. The ends lost 0 bases at V and 9 bases at J; junction bases unmatched: 10. Germline values: CDR1 MGHDK, CDR2 SYGVNS. The CDR3 covers 16 residues. The CDR3 is CASSEYKGTRGSEQFF. The CDR3 DNA is TGTGCCAGCAGTGAATATAAGGGGACTAGGGGGAGTGAGCAGTTCTTC.

The chain carries TRBV18 and TRBJ2-7, with 7 bases identical to TRBD1. With V trimmed by 2 bases and J by 0 bases, 4 bases remained unmatched. Germline V gene sequence: CDR1 KGHSH, CDR2 LQKENI. The CDR3 spans 15 residues. CDR3 protein: CASSPSRDSSYEQYF. CDR3 coding DNA: TGTGCCAGCTCACCATCCCGGGACAGCTCCTACGAGCAGTACTTC.

This clonotype has only one observation. The chain recombines TRBV30 with TRBJ2-5, with D tentatively TRBD1 (6 bases). The length of the CDR3 is 12 residues. The germline gives CDR1 GTSNPN, CDR2 SVGIG (reference sequence). Trimming pared 5 bases from V and 5 bases from J, leaving 12 bases between. The CDR3 spells CAWDRRSETQYF. The CDR3 coding sequence is TGTGCCTGGGACAGGAGGAGTGAGACCCAGTACTTC.

The V and J genes are TRBV6-4 and TRBJ2-2, with D unresolved. This CDR3 has 16 residues. The V end lost 10 bases, the J end lost 2 bases, and 20 bases lay between the germline ends. In germline, CDR1 is MRHNA, CDR2 SNTAGT. Here the CDR3 reads CATQKDQARNTGELFF. The CDR3 nucleotides are TGTGCCACCCAAAAGGATCAGGCGAGAAACACCGGGGAGCTGTTTTTT.

The rearrangement links TRBV7-2 to TRBJ1-1, with 8 bases identical to TRBD1. This CDR3 has 14 residues. Germline V CDR1 and CDR2: SGHTA, FQGNSA. V shed 5 bases, J shed 1 base, and the junction held 3 bases outside the gene matches. Here the CDR3 reads CASSVGQGNTEAFF. The CDR3 coding sequence is TGTGCCAGCAGCGTCGGACAGGGGAACACTGAAGCTTTCTTT.

This chain uses TRBV28 with TRBJ2-5; D is uncertain. The germline gives CDR1 MDHEN, CDR2 SYDVKM. The CDR3 covers 13 residues. The germline V and J ends were trimmed by 2 bases and 11 bases, with 15 bases remaining between them. The CDR3 reads CASSLRPDAEQYF. The DNA of the CDR3 is TGTGCCAGCAGTTTACGGCCCGATGCGGAGCAGTACTTC.

The chain recombines TRBV19 with TRBJ2-1; TRBD1 agrees at 8 bases. Unmatched junction bases numbered 18, after V lost 6 bases and J lost 8 bases. CDR3 length: 17 residues. Germline V gene sequence: CDR1 LNHDA, CDR2 SQIVND (reference sequence). The DNA of the CDR3 is TGTGCCAGTAGCCGGACAGGGAAAACTTCATGGATGGATGAGCAGTTCTTC. It encodes CASSRTGKTSWMDEQFF.

The chain recombines TRBV29-1 with TRBJ1-1; 7 bases fit TRBD1. The CDR3 loop spans 12 amino acids. The J segment lost 2 bases and the V segment lost 7 bases, leaving 4 bases of the junction unmatched. Germline V gives CDR1 SQVTM, CDR2 ANQGSEA. The CDR3 DNA reads as TGCAGCGGCGGGACAGCCAACACTGAAGCTTTCTTT. It codes for CSGGTANTEAFF.

The chain has TRBV29-1 and TRBJ1-5, with D perhaps TRBD1 (5 bases). Per the germline V gene, CDR1 is SQVTM and CDR2 is ANQGSEA. This CDR3 is built from 12 residues. The V gene lost 5 bases and the J gene lost 4 bases, with 9 bases spanning the gap. CDR3 DNA sequence: TGCAGCGTTCGGGACGCAAATCAGCCCCAGCATTTT. This translates into CSVRDANQPQHF.